The entry that follows covers one T cell receptor beta chain sequence. The CDR3 runs 16 residues. Germline lookup yields CDR1 MNHEY and CDR2 SVGAGI. V lost 1 base to trimming and J lost 5 bases, with 17 bases between them. Sequencing of TCR beta was performed on blood CD8+ and CD4+ T cells. Patients with Susac syndrome met diagnostic criteria that were recently defined for definite or probable disease. RNA in amounts of roughly 0.5 to 1 ug was reverse transcribed with random hexamers. Multiplex PCR with immunoSEQ amplified the TCR beta CDR3 across 54 Vbeta and 13 Jbeta. MiXCR, applied by TCRdb to the immunoSEQ multiplex PCR reads, yields one record per CDR3 protein. Altogether roughly 220,000 distinct CDR3 sequences are present, about 94% being singletons, with the ten largest covering 0.15%. This sample is part of a study of CD8 T cells in Susac syndrome.

The chain links TRBV6-5 to TRBJ1-1; tentatively, D is TRBD1 (5 bases). Sequencing input: CD4+ T cells from PBMCs. The source of this sequence is a human donor with Susac syndrome. In DNA, the CDR3 is TGTGCCAGCAGTTACTTTAGTACCAGGGAAGGTACTGAAGCTTTCTTT. Amino acid sequence: CASSYFSTREGTEAFF.